These 9 T cell receptor beta chains share one sample of origin, sequenced in a study of T cells in Graves' hyperthyroidism and ophthalmopathy. The source material, RNA transcripts, was used to amplify TCR beta CDR3 regions. The study used the HTBI primer set for a first-round RT-PCR of the TCR CDR3. TCRdb called the multiplex PCR reads again in MiXCR, with one record for every CDR3 protein. The top ten clones hold around 6.6% of a sample with about 590,000 distinct CDR3 sequences, approximately 14% of them seen once. The sequenced sample was blood. These receptors were obtained from a woman between 25 and 40 years old with Graves' hyperthyroidism.

This clonotype was picked up many times. The CDR3 DNA reads as TGTGCCAGCACCAAAGGGACTAGCGGGCCCTACGAGCAGTACTTC. Its protein is CASTKGTSGPYEQYF. This sequence joins TRBV11-1 and TRBJ2-7; 12 bases line up with TRBD2. Germline CDR1 and CDR2: SGHAT and FQDESV (reference sequence). This CDR3 spans 15 amino acids. V lost 7 bases and J lost 2; bases outside the gene matches: 6.

The chain carries TRBV4-3 and TRBJ2-2; D possibly corresponds to TRBD2 (5 bases). Deletions cut 0 bases from V and 7 bases from J, with 12 bases between. The CDR3 is 15 residues long. From germline, CDR1 is LGHNA and CDR2 YSLEER. The CDR3 coding sequence is TGCGCCAGCAGCCAAGATGGGTGGGAGAACGGGGAGCTGTTTTTT. It is translated as CASSQDGWENGELFF.

The rearrangement joins TRBV28 to TRBJ1-2; no clear D. The V and J ends lost 7 bases and 6 bases respectively, with 18 bases between them. This CDR3 region has 14 residues. CDR1 and CDR2 (germline): MDHEN, SYDVKM. The CDR3 is CASISLGFSDGYTF. The CDR3, as DNA: TGTGCCAGCATCTCCTTGGGGTTTTCTGATGGCTACACCTTC.

This clonotype came up many times. The chain is built from TRBV3-1 and TRBJ1-1, with D possibly being TRBD1 (5 bases). The germline V gene has CDR1 LGHDT and CDR2 YNNKEL (reference sequence). Between the trimmed V and J ends, which lost 6 bases and 8 bases, there was a span of 19 bases. The CDR3 length is 14 residues. For the CDR3, the DNA is TGTGCCAGCAGACTATCGGACACGGGGAAAGAAGCTTTCTTT. This gives the protein CASRLSDTGKEAFF.

This clonotype showed up many times. The V and J genes are TRBV18 and TRBJ1-2; D possibly corresponds to TRBD1 (5 bases). V dropped 5 bases and J dropped 5 bases, with 12 bases sitting between them. The CDR3 loop spans 13 amino acids. The germline V gene has CDR1 KGHSH and CDR2 LQKENI. The CDR3 DNA reads TGTGCCAGCTCAGACAGACAGATATATGGCTACACCTTC. Its protein is CASSDRQIYGYTF.

This clonotype was counted a few times. CDR3 residues: CASSFAGRNTEAFF. The CDR3 region has the DNA TGTGCCAGCAGCTTCGCGGGGAGGAACACTGAAGCTTTCTTT. The chain joins TRBV5-4 to TRBJ1-1; D remains unclear. Trimming took 2 bases from V and 1 from J, leaving 9 bases between them. This CDR3 is built from 14 residues. Germline CDR1 reads SGHNT; CDR2 reads YYREEE (reference sequence).

This clonotype has at least ten counts. The chain combines TRBV3-1 with TRBJ1-3; D not certain. V lost 7 bases to trimming and J lost 0 bases, with 1 base between them. The CDR3 loop spans 11 amino acids. The germline CDR1 and CDR2 sequences are LGHDT and YNNKEL (reference sequence). CDR3 sequence (DNA): TGTGCCAGCAACTCTGGAAACACCATATATTTT. This codes for CASNSGNTIYF.

This rearrangement joins TRBV3-1 to TRBJ2-2, with 11 bases lining up with TRBD2. CDR1 LGHDT and CDR2 YNNKEL come from the germline V gene (reference sequence). Losses at the gene ends were 0 bases for V and 1 base for J; bases not matched to a gene: 7. There are 19 residues in the CDR3. CDR3: CASSQDLGLAEMNTGELFF. The DNA of the CDR3 is TGTGCCAGCAGCCAAGATTTGGGACTAGCGGAGATGAACACCGGGGAGCTGTTTTTT.

This clonotype was seen ten or more times. The genes are TRBV7-9 and TRBJ2-3; 10 bases are a match to TRBD2. Germline V CDR1 and CDR2: SEHNR, FQNEAQ (reference sequence). Trimming cost V 6 bases and J 4 bases; bases outside gene matches: 7. There are 15 residues in the CDR3. Here the CDR3 reads CASRSLAGAPDTQYF. The CDR3 DNA sequence: TGTGCCAGCAGGTCTCTAGCGGGAGCCCCAGATACGCAGTATTTT.